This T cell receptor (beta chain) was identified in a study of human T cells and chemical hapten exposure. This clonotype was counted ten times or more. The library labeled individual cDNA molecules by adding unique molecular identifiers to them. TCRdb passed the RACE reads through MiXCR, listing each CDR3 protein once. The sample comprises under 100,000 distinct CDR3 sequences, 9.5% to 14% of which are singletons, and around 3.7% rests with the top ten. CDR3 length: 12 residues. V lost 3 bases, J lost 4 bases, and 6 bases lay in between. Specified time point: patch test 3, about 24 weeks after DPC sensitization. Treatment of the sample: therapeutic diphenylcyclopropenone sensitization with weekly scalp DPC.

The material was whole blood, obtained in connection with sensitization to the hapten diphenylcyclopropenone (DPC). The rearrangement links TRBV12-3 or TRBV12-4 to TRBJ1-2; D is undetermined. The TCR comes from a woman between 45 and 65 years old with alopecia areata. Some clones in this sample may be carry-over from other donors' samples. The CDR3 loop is CASSFPSYGYTF. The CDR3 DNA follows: TGTGCCAGCAGTTTCCCCAGCTATGGCTACACCTTC.